These T cell receptor beta chains were read from a single sample in a study of identical twins. TCRdb ran MiXCR on the 5' RACE reads and lists one entry per CDR3 protein. The sample has approximately 500,000 distinct CDR3 sequences, around 24% seen once; the top ten hold about 3%. The same sample was also studied in work on T cells expressing NK-cell markers.

Sequencing was performed on CD4+ T cells sorted from blood. These receptors originate from a woman aged 18-29 years in good health. The CDR3 runs from the conserved cysteine through the conserved F or W. Size tells how often a clone was seen (once, few, many) or the class of an expanded clone, and some rows leave it out.

J: TRBJ1-4
size: few
V: TRBV6-1
CDR3: CASIDATVNEKLFF

J: TRBJ2-7
size: .
V: TRBV20-1
CDR3: CSAGPDYEQYF

J: TRBJ2-1
size: few
V: TRBV15
CDR3: CATSRDTRNNEQFF

J: TRBJ1-1
size: .
V: TRBV20-1
CDR3: CSASGENTEAFF

J: TRBJ2-5
size: .
V: TRBV20-1
CDR3: CSAPSLAVQETQYF

J: TRBJ2-5
size: few
V: TRBV12-5
CDR3: CASRTGAQETQYF

J: TRBJ2-7
size: few
V: TRBV12-3/TRBV12-4
CDR3: CASSIAGGRYEQYF

J: TRBJ2-5
size: .
V: TRBV20-1
CDR3: CSASDRGQETQYF

J: TRBJ1-2
size: .
V: TRBV7-9
CDR3: CASSPQGRQYGYTF

J: TRBJ2-5
size: few
V: TRBV11-2
CDR3: CASSLGVRETQYF

J: TRBJ1-2
size: .
V: TRBV12-3/TRBV12-4
CDR3: CASSLGENYGYTF

J: TRBJ1-1
size: few
V: TRBV12-3/TRBV12-4
CDR3: CASSFTGRGGKNTEAFF

J: TRBJ2-3
size: .
V: TRBV5-1
CDR3: CASRPSGSSTDTQYF

J: TRBJ2-3
size: .
V: TRBV20-1
CDR3: CSAGTASGGVADTQYF

J: TRBJ2-7
size: .
V: TRBV20-1
CDR3: CSAIRSEQYF

J: TRBJ1-2
size: .
V: TRBV20-1
CDR3: CSAQAGPAGGYTF

J: TRBJ1-5
size: few
V: TRBV18
CDR3: CASSPGYNQPQHF

J: TRBJ2-7
size: few
V: TRBV3-1
CDR3: CASSQTTVSYEQYF

J: TRBJ2-7
size: .
V: TRBV5-1
CDR3: CASSLAGRTGSSYEQYF

J: TRBJ2-1
size: .
V: TRBV20-1
CDR3: CSASSFSLYNEQFF

J: TRBJ1-6
size: many
V: TRBV20-1
CDR3: CSARESRADSPLHF

J: TRBJ1-5
size: .
V: TRBV5-1
CDR3: CASSITGTGNQPQHF

J: TRBJ2-5
size: .
V: TRBV6-5
CDR3: CASSSVAGVHEKTQYF

J: TRBJ2-1
size: many
V: TRBV20-1
CDR3: CSASSGLAGRNEQFF

J: TRBJ2-5
size: .
V: TRBV3-1
CDR3: CASSRLRGEETQYF

J: TRBJ2-7
size: .
V: TRBV3-1
CDR3: CASSPPRREWNEQYF

J: TRBJ1-5
size: few
V: TRBV9
CDR3: CASSPSTGLIGNQPQHF

J: TRBJ2-3
size: few
V: TRBV7-2
CDR3: CASSNRVAGGPDTQYF

J: TRBJ2-1
size: .
V: TRBV5-1
CDR3: CASSLVGTGVNEQFF

J: TRBJ2-2
size: .
V: TRBV12-3/TRBV12-4
CDR3: CASSLPGGVTGELFF

J: TRBJ1-4
size: .
V: TRBV20-1
CDR3: CSASRDGTNEKLFF

J: TRBJ2-4
size: few
V: TRBV12-3/TRBV12-4
CDR3: CASSRLKPAKNIQYF

J: TRBJ2-7
size: few
V: TRBV20-1
CDR3: CSARGISYEQYF

J: TRBJ1-1
size: few
V: TRBV5-1
CDR3: CASSLGQPGTEAFF

J: TRBJ2-3
size: .
V: TRBV7-2
CDR3: CASSWAGDSDTQYF

J: TRBJ1-1
size: few
V: TRBV5-1
CDR3: CASSFNGNTEAFF

J: TRBJ2-7
size: .
V: TRBV12-3/TRBV12-4
CDR3: CASSVLRGSSYEQYF

J: TRBJ2-2
size: few
V: TRBV5-1
CDR3: CASSAGGLYGTGELFF